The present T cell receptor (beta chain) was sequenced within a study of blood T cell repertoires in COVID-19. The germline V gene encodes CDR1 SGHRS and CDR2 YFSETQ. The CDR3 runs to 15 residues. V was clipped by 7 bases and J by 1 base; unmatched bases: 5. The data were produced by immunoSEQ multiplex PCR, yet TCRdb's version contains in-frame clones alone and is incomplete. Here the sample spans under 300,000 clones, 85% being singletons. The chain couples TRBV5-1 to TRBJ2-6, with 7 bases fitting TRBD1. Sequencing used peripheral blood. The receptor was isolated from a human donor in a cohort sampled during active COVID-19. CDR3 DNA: TGCGCCAGCGGGCAGGGGGAATCTGGGGCCAACGTCCTGACTTTC. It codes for CASGQGESGANVLTF.